Listed here are 27 T cell receptor beta chains from one sample, sequenced in a study of control samples from healthy donors and cancer patients. Produced via immunoSEQ multiplex PCR; TCRdb's table is partial and in-frame only. The sample holds about 92,000 clones; roughly four fifths are singletons and the top ten take about 9.8%. Source material: blood. These receptors all stem from a woman aged 60-75 years in good health.

The chain employs TRBV6-5 and TRBJ1-1; a possible D gene is TRBD1 (5 bases). The CDR3 runs 14 residues. CDR1 is MNHEY and CDR2 is SVGAGI in the germline V gene. V gave up 6 bases and J gave up 4 bases, with 15 bases separating them. CDR3 residues: CASRGQVGVTEAFF. CDR3 DNA: TGTGCCAGCAGGGGTCAGGTAGGGGTCACTGAAGCTTTCTTT.

The chain has TRBV18 and TRBJ2-7; D not resolved. CDR3 length: 16 residues. V was pared by 2 bases and J by 3 bases, with 17 bases between. CDR1 and CDR2 (germline): KGHSH, LQKENI. The CDR3 spells CASSPSQALSGYEQYF. CDR3 DNA: TGTGCCAGCTCACCAAGTCAGGCCCTCTCTGGCTACGAGCAGTACTTC.

This chain uses TRBV7-2 with TRBJ2-7; 9 bases match TRBD2. The CDR3 loop spans 15 amino acids. The V segment lost 4 bases and the J segment 3 bases; nucleotides outside the gene matches: 7. CDR1 SGHTA and CDR2 FQGNSA come from the germline V gene. CDR3 amino acids: CASSSERGAVYEQYF. The CDR3 DNA is TGTGCCAGCAGCTCAGAGCGGGGGGCAGTCTACGAGCAGTACTTC.

V and J are TRBV18 and TRBJ2-2, with D possibly TRBD1 on 6 matching bases. Germline V lookup: CDR1 KGHSH, CDR2 LQKENI. This CDR3 spans 15 amino acids. The V and J ends lost 0 bases and 1 base respectively, with 6 bases between them. In DNA, the CDR3 is TGTGCCAGCTCACCACCACAGGGGAACACCGGGGAGCTGTTTTTT. The encoded protein is CASSPPQGNTGELFF.

The J gene is TRBJ1-1, the V gene TRBV7-2; D not certain. Germline assignment: CDR1 SGHTA and CDR2 FQGNSA. This CDR3 has 14 amino acids. Trimming stripped 2 bases from V and 1 base from J, with 8 bases between. The CDR3 DNA follows: TGTGCCAGCAGCTTATGGGCAAAGAACACTGAAGCTTTCTTT. It yields the protein CASSLWAKNTEAFF.

V gene TRBV5-1 combines with J gene TRBJ2-6; maybe TRBD1 (6 bases). The germline V and J ends were trimmed by 0 bases and 0 bases, with 13 bases remaining between them. CDR3 length equals 18 residues. Germline loops: CDR1 SGHRS, CDR2 YFSETQ. Here the CDR3 DNA reads TGCGCCAGCAGCTTGGCCTGGACAGCTAGCTCTGGGGCCAACGTCCTGACTTTC. Protein product: CASSLAWTASSGANVLTF.

The chain has TRBV3-1 (or the pseudogene TRBV3-2) and TRBJ2-1, with 11 bases fitting TRBD2. The germline V gene encodes CDR1 LGHDT and CDR2 YNNKEL (reference sequence). The CDR3 has 16 residues. After removal of 5 bases from V and 4 bases from J, the junction contained 7 bases not matched to a gene. CDR3 in DNA: TGTGCCAGCAGCTATAGCGGGAGGGCCGTTTACAATGAGCAGTTCTTC. It is translated as CASSYSGRAVYNEQFF.

This clone was seen once. The chain employs TRBV27 and TRBJ2-2; TRBD1 is a possible D gene (6 bases). The CDR3 totals 15 residues. In germline, CDR1 is MNHEY, CDR2 SMNVEV (reference sequence). Deletions cut 5 bases from V and 6 bases from J, with 16 bases between. The CDR3 reads CASSPTGLGAGELFF. The DNA for the CDR3 is TGTGCCAGCAGTCCTACAGGGTTAGGGGCCGGGGAGCTGTTTTTT.

The chain couples TRBV29-1 to TRBJ1-2, with 9 bases lining up with TRBD1. V lost 7 bases, J lost 4 bases, and 4 bases stayed unmatched. CDR3 size: 12 residues. CDR1 is SQVTM and CDR2 is ANQGSEA in the germline V gene. The CDR3 here is CSDSGQGYGYTF. CDR3 in DNA: TGCAGCGACTCGGGACAGGGCTATGGCTACACCTTC.

J is TRBJ1-3 and V is TRBV6-5, with 7 positions matching TRBD1. Per the germline V gene, CDR1 is MNHEY and CDR2 is SVGAGI. This CDR3 has 15 residues. The V segment lost 9 bases and the J segment 0 bases; nucleotides outside the gene matches: 8. CDR3 region: CARMNRDSSGNTIYF. In DNA form, the CDR3 reads TGTGCCAGAATGAACCGGGACAGCTCTGGAAACACCATATATTTT.

V usage is TRBV6-1 and J usage is TRBJ2-2; D possibly corresponds to TRBD1 (6 bases). This CDR3 has 16 amino acids. With 1 base removed from V and 3 bases from J, the gap between germline ends came to 12 bases. Germline V lookup: CDR1 MNHNS, CDR2 SASEGT. The CDR3 spells CASSEVYRVYTGELFF. The CDR3, as DNA: TGTGCCAGCAGTGAAGTCTACAGGGTGTACACCGGGGAGCTGTTTTTT.

The chain couples TRBV2 to TRBJ2-7; 7 bases are a match to TRBD1. Germline loops: CDR1 SNHLY, CDR2 FYNNEI. CDR3 length equals 13 residues. The V and J ends lost 4 bases and 3 bases, in that order; junction bases with no gene match: 3. The CDR3 nucleotides read TGTGCCAGCAGTGGGCCAGGGGGCTACGAGCAGTACTTC. Amino acid sequence: CASSGPGGYEQYF.

The chain joins TRBV5-6 to TRBJ1-3, with D uncertain. CDR3 length: 15 residues. Trimming pared 1 base from V and 0 bases from J, leaving 8 bases between. The germline CDR1 and CDR2 sequences are SGHDT and YYEEEE. CDR3 nucleotides: TGTGCCAGCAGCTTGAGGACCTCCTCTGGAAACACCATATATTTT. This gives the protein CASSLRTSSGNTIYF.

The chain couples TRBV19 to TRBJ2-2; 9 bases match TRBD2. CDR1 LNHDA and CDR2 SQIVND come from the germline V gene (reference sequence). J was trimmed by 8 bases and V by 1 base; bases with no gene match: 11. This CDR3 contains 17 residues. The CDR3 DNA sequence: TGTGCCAGTAGTATAGTGGGACTAGCCTACAGTGCGGGGGAGCTGTTTTTT. This sequence encodes CASSIVGLAYSAGELFF.

V is TRBV5-4 and J is TRBJ1-2; 11 positions agree with TRBD1. V trimming: 3 bases; J trimming: 3 bases; junction bases outside the gene matches: 7. Germline CDR1 SGHNT, CDR2 YYREEE (reference sequence). The CDR3 is 16 amino acids. The CDR3 protein is CASSSVDRGRDYGYTF. DNA for the CDR3: TGTGCCAGCAGCTCGGTGGACAGGGGGCGGGACTATGGCTACACCTTC.

This clone was detected a few times. The V and J genes are TRBV7-9 and TRBJ2-6, with a weak D call TRBD1 (6 bases). V was clipped by 4 bases and J by 0 bases, with 19 bases between them. The germline V gene encodes CDR1 SEHNR and CDR2 FQNEAQ (reference sequence). CDR3 length: 19 amino acids. CDR3 nucleotide sequence: TGTGCCAGCAGCTCTCCGATCCGAACAGGGTTCTCTGGGGCCAACGTCCTGACTTTC. This translates into CASSSPIRTGFSGANVLTF.

The chain couples TRBV18 to TRBJ2-5; tentatively, D is TRBD2 (5 bases). Germline CDR1 reads KGHSH; CDR2 reads LQKENI. There are 13 residues in the CDR3. Trimming removed 0 bases at V and 6 bases at J, with 8 bases between. The CDR3 nucleotides read TGTGCCAGCTCACCACCTAGCGTACAGACCCAGTACTTC. Its translation: CASSPPSVQTQYF.

The genes are TRBV15 and TRBJ2-4, with 8 positions matching TRBD2. The CDR3 totals 17 residues. V shed 0 bases and J 0 bases; nucleotides not matched to a gene: 4. The germline CDR1 and CDR2 sequences are LNHNV and YYDKDF (reference sequence). The CDR3 loop reads CATSRDTSGIAKNIQYF. CDR3 coding DNA: TGTGCCACCAGCAGAGATACTAGCGGTATAGCCAAAAACATTCAGTACTTC.

The V and J genes are TRBV3-1 (or the pseudogene TRBV3-2) and TRBJ2-2, with D possibly being TRBD1 (5 bases). Trimming pared 3 bases from V and 6 bases from J, leaving 8 bases between. The CDR3 is made up of 13 amino acids. The V gene's germline CDR1 is LGHDT and CDR2 YNNKEL (reference sequence). CDR3 nucleotides: TGTGCCAGCAGCCATGCAGGGTCCGGGGAGCTGTTTTTT. Translation gives CASSHAGSGELFF.

A remark on this clone: An end of the junction does not agree with germline; a read error may underlie this. The gene calls are TRBV6-5 and TRBJ1-1; 9 bases are a match to TRBD1. Germline V gene sequence: CDR1 MNHEY, CDR2 SVGAGI. This CDR3 comprises 15 residues. This CDR3 reads CASSYSGTGRVYRIF. The CDR3 DNA reads TGTGCCAGCAGTTACTCTGGGACAGGGAGGGTTTATAGAATTTTT.

This chain joins TRBV12-3 or TRBV12-4 and TRBJ2-2; D possibly corresponds to TRBD2 (5 bases). V gave up 3 bases and J gave up 7 bases, with 9 bases separating them. The CDR3 is 13 residues long. As DNA, the CDR3 is TGTGCCAGCAGTTTTGGTGGAGGCGGGGAGCTGTTTTTT. This gives the protein CASSFGGGGELFF.

The rearrangement joins TRBV21-1 to TRBJ1-4. TRBV21-1 is recorded as a pseudogene. The CDR3 loop spans 11 amino acids. CDR3 amino acids: CASSRGEKLFF. CDR3 nucleotides: TGTGCCAGCAGCAGGGGAGAAAAACTGTTTTTT.

The chain carries TRBV4-1 and TRBJ2-7, with D possibly being TRBD2 (6 bases). Trimming left V 2 bases short and J 3 bases short, with 20 bases between. Per the germline V gene, CDR1 is MGHRA and CDR2 is YSYEKL. The CDR3 is made up of 17 amino acids. CDR3 sequence reads: CASSQPSVGSKSYEQYF. Written as DNA, the CDR3 is TGCGCCAGCAGCCAACCGTCGGTCGGGAGTAAAAGCTACGAGCAGTACTTC.

This clone was observed once. The gene calls are TRBV6-1 and TRBJ1-2; D is unresolved. V gave up 1 base and J gave up 4 bases, with 10 bases separating them. The CDR3 contains 14 residues. Germline loops: CDR1 MNHNS, CDR2 SASEGT. The CDR3 DNA reads as TGTGCCAGCAGTGAAGGGACCTCAACCTATGGCTACACCTTC. Translated: CASSEGTSTYGYTF.

V usage is TRBV19 and J usage is TRBJ2-5; D might be TRBD2 (5 bases). This CDR3 is 15 amino acids long. The V gene lost 4 bases and the J gene lost 5 bases, with 17 bases spanning the gap. The germline V gene has CDR1 LNHDA and CDR2 SQIVND (reference sequence). CDR3 region: CASSSIGGSGETQYF. The CDR3 bases are TGTGCCAGTAGTAGCATTGGAGGCTCCGGGGAGACCCAGTACTTC. Drawing the rest from reference TRBV19 and TRBJ2-5, the complete variable domain is DGGITQSPKYLFRKEGQNVTLSCEQNLNHDAMYWYRQDPGQGLRLIYYSQIVNDFQKGDIAEGYSVSREKKESFPLTVTSAQKNPTAFYLCASSSIGGSGETQYFGPGTRLLVL.

This rearrangement joins TRBV18 to TRBJ2-3; D uncertain. This CDR3 spans 13 amino acids. The V gene's germline CDR1 is KGHSH and CDR2 LQKENI. V was pared by 1 base and J by 5 bases, with 7 bases between. In nucleotides, the CDR3 is TGTGCCAGCTCACCACGTCTGGAAGATACGCAGTATTTT. This translates into CASSPRLEDTQYF.

The chain links TRBV10-3 to TRBJ1-2; D unclear. Trimming left V 4 bases short and J 3 bases short, with 21 bases between. This CDR3 spans 17 amino acids. Germline-derived CDR1 and CDR2 are ENHRY and SYGVKD. Written as DNA, the CDR3 is TGTGCCATCAGTGTTGGAGGCGGTAGTGTAGTTGACTATGGCTACACCTTC. It specifies CAISVGGGSVVDYGYTF.